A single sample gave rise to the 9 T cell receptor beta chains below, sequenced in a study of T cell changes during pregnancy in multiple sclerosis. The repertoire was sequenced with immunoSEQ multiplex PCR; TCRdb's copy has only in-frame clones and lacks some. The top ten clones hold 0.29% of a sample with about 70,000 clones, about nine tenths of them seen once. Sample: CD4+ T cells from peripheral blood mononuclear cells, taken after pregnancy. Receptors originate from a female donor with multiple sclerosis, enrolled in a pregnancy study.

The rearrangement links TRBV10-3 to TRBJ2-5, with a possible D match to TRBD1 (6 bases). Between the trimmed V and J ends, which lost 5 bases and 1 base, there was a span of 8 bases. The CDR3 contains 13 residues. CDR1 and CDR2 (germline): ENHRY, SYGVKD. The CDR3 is CAISLTGQETQYF. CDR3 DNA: TGTGCCATCAGTTTGACAGGCCAAGAGACCCAGTACTTC.

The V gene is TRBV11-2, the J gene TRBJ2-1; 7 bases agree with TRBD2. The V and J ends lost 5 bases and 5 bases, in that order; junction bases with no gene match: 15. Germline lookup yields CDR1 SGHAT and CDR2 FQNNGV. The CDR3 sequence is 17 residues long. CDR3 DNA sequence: TGTGCCAGCAGCACAAAACGGCCACTAGCGCATAACAATGAGCAGTTCTTC. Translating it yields CASSTKRPLAHNNEQFF. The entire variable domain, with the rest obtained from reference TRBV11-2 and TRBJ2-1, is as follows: EAGVAQSPRYKIIEKRQSVAFWCNPISGHATLYWYQQILGQGPKLLIQFQNNGVVDDSQLPKDRFSAERLKGVDSTLKIQPAKLEDSAVYLCASSTKRPLAHNNEQFFGPGTRLTVL.

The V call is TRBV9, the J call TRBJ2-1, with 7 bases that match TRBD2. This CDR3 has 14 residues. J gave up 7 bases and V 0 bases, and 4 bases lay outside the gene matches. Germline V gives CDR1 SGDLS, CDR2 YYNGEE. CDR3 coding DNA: TGTGCCAGCAGCGTAGCTGGGACTATGAATGAGCAGTTCTTC. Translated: CASSVAGTMNEQFF.

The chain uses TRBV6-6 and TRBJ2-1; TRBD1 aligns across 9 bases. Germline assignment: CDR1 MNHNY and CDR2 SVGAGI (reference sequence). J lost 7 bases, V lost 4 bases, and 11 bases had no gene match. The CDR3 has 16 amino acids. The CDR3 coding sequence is TGTGCCAGCAGTTCCACACAGGGGGCTGGGGCAAATGAGCAGTTCTTC. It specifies CASSSTQGAGANEQFF.

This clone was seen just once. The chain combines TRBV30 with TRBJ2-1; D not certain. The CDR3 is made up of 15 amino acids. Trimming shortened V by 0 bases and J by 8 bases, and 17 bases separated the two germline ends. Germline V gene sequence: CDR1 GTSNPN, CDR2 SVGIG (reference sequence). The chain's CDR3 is CAWSVERSWRDEQFF. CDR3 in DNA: TGTGCCTGGAGTGTTGAAAGGAGTTGGAGAGATGAGCAGTTCTTC.

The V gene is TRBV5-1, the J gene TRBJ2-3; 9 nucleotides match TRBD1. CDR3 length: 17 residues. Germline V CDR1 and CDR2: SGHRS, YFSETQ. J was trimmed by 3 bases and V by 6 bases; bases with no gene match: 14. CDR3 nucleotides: TGCGCCAGCACGAATCTGATGGGACAGGGAGGAACAGATACGCAGTATTTT. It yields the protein CASTNLMGQGGTDTQYF.

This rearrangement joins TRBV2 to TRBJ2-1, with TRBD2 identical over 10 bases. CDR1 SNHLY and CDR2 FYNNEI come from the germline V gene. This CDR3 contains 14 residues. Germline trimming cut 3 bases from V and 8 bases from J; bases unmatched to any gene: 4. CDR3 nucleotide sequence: TGTGCCAGCAGTGAGCTAGCGGGGGTTTATGAGCAGTTCTTC. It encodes CASSELAGVYEQFF.

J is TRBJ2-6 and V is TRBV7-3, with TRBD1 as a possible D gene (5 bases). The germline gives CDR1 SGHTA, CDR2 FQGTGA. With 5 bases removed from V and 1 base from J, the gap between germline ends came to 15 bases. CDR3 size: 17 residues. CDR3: CASSPNARGSGANVLTF. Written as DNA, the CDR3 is TGTGCCAGCAGCCCAAACGCTAGGGGTTCTGGGGCCAACGTCCTGACTTTC.

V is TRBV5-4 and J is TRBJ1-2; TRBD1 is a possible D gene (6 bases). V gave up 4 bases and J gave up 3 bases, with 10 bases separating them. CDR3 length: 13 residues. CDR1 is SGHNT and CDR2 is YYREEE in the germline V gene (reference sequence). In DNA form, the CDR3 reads TGTGCCAGCAGCCAGGGGCCGCACTATGGCTACACCTTC. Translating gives CASSQGPHYGYTF.